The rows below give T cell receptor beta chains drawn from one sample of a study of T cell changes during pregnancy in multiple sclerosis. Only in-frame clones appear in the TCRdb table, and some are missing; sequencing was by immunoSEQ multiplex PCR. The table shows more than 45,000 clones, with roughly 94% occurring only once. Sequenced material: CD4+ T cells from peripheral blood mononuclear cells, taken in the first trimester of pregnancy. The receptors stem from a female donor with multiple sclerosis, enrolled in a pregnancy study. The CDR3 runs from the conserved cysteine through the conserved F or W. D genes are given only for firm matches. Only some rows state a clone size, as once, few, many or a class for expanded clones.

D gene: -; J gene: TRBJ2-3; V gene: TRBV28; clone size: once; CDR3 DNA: TGTGCCAGCACCCCGGCCAGGGGCGGCCTTAGCACAGATACGCAGTATTTT; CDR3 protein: CASTPARGGLSTDTQYF
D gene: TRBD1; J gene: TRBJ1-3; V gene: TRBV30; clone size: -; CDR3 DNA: TGTGCCTGGACAGGGGGGATAAACACCATATATTTT; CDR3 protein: CAWTGGINTIYF
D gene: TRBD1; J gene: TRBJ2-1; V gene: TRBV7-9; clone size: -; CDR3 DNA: TGTGCCAGCAGCCCGGGGGGGGGACAGGGGTTGATGAATGAGCAGTTCTTC; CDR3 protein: CASSPGGGQGLMNEQFF
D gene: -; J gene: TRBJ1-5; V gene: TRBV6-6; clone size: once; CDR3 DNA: TGTGCCAGCAGTTCCATAGCAAACATCAATCAGCCCCAGCATTTT; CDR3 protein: CASSSIANINQPQHF
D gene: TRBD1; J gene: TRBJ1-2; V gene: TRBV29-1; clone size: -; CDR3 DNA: TGCAGCGTGGGGGACAGGGGGTATGGCTACACCTTC; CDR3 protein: CSVGDRGYGYTF
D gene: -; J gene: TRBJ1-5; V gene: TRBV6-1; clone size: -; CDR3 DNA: TGTGCCAGCAGTGAAGGGCCGGACAGACTGATTAGCAATCAGCCCCAGCATTTT; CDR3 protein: CASSEGPDRLISNQPQHF
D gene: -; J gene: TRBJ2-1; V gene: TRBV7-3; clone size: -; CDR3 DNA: TGTGCCAGCAGCTTACATCCGACGCTCGAAGGGGGGGGACGTTTCTCCTACAATGAGCAGTTCTTC; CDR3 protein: CASSLHPTLEGGGRFSYNEQFF
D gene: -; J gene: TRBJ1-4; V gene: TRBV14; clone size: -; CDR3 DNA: TGTGCCAGCAGGGGGCCCGCGGCTGAAAAACTGTTTTTT; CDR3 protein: CASRGPAAEKLFF
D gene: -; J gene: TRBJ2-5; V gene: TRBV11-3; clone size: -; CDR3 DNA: TGTGCCAGCAGCTCGGGTATGAGGGAGACCCAGTACTTC; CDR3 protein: CASSSGMRETQYF
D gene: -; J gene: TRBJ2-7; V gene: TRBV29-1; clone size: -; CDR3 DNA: TGCAGCGCTGGAGACAACTCCTACGAGCAGTACTTC; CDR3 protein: CSAGDNSYEQYF
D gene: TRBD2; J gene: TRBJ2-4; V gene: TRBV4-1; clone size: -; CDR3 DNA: TGCGCCAGCAGCCAAGGAGGACTAGCGGGGGTAGCCAAAAACATTCAGTACTTC; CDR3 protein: CASSQGGLAGVAKNIQYF
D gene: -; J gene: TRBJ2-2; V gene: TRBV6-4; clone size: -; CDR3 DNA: TGTGCCAGCAGTGAGTATGGACAGCCTTCGAACACCGGGGAGCTGTTTTTT; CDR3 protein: CASSEYGQPSNTGELFF
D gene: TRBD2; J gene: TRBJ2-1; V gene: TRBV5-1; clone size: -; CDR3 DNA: TGCGCCAGCAGCGCCGATAGCGGGGGGGCTATATGGAATGAGCAGTTCTTC; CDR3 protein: CASSADSGGAIWNEQFF
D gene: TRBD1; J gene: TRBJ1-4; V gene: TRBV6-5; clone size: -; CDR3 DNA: TGTGCCAGCAGGGACAGGAATAATGAAAAACTGTTTTTT; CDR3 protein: CASRDRNNEKLFF
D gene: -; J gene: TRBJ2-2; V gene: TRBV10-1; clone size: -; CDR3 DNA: TGCGCCAGCGGAGAGGCTAAGTCCGGGGAGCTGTTTTTT; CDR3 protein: CASGEAKSGELFF
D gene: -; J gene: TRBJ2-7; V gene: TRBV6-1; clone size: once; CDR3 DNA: TGTGCCAGCAGTGCCGAAAGAACAAACTACGAGCAGTACTTC; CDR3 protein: CASSAERTNYEQYF
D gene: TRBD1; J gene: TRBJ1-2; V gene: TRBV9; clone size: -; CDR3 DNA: TGTGCCAGCAGCGTAGACGACAGGGGTGGCTATGGCTACACCTTC; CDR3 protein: CASSVDDRGGYGYTF
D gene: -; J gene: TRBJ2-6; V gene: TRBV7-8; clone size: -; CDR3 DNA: TGTGCCAGCAGCTCTCGGGATAGTGGGGCCAACGTCCTGACTTTC; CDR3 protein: CASSSRDSGANVLTF
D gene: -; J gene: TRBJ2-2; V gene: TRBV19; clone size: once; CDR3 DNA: TGTGCCAGTAGTATATTCGGGAGCAGGCCCTACACCGGGGAGCTGTTTTTT; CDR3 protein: CASSIFGSRPYTGELFF
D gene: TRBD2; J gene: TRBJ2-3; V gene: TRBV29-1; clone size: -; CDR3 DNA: TGCAGCGTTGAGCTAGCGGGACTCACAGATACGCAGTATTTT; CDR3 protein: CSVELAGLTDTQYF
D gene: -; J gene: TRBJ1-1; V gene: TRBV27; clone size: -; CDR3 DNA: TGTGCCAGCAGTTGGTCCCCACCAGGCGCCCGCACCAACAGGGATAGAGGTGAAGCTTTCTTT; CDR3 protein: CASSWSPPGARTNRDRGEAFF
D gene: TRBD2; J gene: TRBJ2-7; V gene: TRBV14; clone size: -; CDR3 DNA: TGTGCCAGCAGCAGGACTAGCGGGGGATCCTACGAGCAGTACTTC; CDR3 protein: CASSRTSGGSYEQYF
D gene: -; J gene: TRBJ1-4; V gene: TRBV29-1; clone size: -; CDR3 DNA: TGCAGCGTGCGGGACGGGATCACTAATGAAAAACTGTTTTTT; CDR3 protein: CSVRDGITNEKLFF
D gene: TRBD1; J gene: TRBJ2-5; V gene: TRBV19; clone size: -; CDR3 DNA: TGTGCCAGTAGTGGGGGGACAGGGGAGACCCAGTACTTC; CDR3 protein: CASSGGTGETQYF
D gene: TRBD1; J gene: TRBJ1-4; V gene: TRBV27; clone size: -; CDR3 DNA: TGTGCCAGCAGTAACAGGGGATTATATGAAAAACTGTTTTTT; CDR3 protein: CASSNRGLYEKLFF
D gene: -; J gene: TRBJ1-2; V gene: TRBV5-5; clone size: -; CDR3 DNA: TGTGCCAGCAGCCCGGGGGGGTCGTTACCTTATGGCTACACCTTC; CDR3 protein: CASSPGGSLPYGYTF
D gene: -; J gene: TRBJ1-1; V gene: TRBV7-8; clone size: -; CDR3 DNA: TGTGCCAGCAGCTTGATCGGTCGGACTGAAGCTTTCTTT; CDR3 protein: CASSLIGRTEAFF
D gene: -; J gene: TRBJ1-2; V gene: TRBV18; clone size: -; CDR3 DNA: TGTGCCAGCTCACCGGCAGGGGAGGGGTATGGCTACACCTTC; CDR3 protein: CASSPAGEGYGYTF
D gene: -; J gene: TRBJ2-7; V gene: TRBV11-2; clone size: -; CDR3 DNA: TGTGCCAGCAGCGCCTACTACGAGCAGTACTTC; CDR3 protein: CASSAYYEQYF
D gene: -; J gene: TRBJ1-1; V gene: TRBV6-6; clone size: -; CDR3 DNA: TGTGCCAGCACCTACAGGGAGGCTTTCTTT; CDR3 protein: CASTYREAFF
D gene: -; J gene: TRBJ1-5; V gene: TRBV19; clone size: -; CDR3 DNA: TGTGCCAGTAGTATACAGAATCAGCCCCAGCATTTT; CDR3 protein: CASSIQNQPQHF
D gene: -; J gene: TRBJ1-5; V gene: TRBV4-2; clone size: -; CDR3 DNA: TGTGCCAGCAGCCAAGACAGAGACAGGTATAGCAATCAGCCCCAGCATTTT; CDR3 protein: CASSQDRDRYSNQPQHF
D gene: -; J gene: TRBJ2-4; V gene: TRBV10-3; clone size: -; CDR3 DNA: TGTGCCATCAGTGAGGATTCAGGGATAAACATTCAGTACTTC; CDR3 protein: CAISEDSGINIQYF
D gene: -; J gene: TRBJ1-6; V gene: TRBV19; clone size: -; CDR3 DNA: TGTGCCAGTAGGTTGGACAGCTTTAATTCACCCCTCCACTTT; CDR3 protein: CASRLDSFNSPLHF
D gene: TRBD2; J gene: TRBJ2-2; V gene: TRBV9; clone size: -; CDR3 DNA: TGTGCCAGCAGCGTTACTAGCGGGGGGTTTTCCGGGGAGCTGTTTTTT; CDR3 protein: CASSVTSGGFSGELFF
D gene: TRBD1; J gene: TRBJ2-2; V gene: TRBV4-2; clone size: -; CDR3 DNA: TGTGCCAGCAGCCAACCCCCCGGGACAGGGGGCGTTAACACCGGGGAGCTGTTTTTT; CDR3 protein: CASSQPPGTGGVNTGELFF
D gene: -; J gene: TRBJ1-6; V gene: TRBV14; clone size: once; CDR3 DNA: TGTGCCAGCAGCCACCTTCCCGGGAATTCACCCCTCCACTTT; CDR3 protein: CASSHLPGNSPLHF
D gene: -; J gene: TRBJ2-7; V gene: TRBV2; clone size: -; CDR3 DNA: TGTGCCAGCAGTTCCCCCGGTTTCGAGCAGTACTTC; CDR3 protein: CASSSPGFEQYF
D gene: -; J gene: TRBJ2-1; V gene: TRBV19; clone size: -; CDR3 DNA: TGTGCCAGTAGTACCTACGTGGGGGGGCCGTCGGAGCAGTTCTTC; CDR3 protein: CASSTYVGGPSEQFF
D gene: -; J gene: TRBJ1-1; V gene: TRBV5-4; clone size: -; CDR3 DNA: TGTGCCAGCAGCCCGGGGGGAGGGAGGGGCACTGAAGCTTTCTTT; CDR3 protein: CASSPGGGRGTEAFF
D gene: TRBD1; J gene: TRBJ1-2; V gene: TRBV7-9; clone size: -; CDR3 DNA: TGTGCCAGCAGCTTAGTTGCCCAGGGGGCGAGTGGCTACACCTTC; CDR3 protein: CASSLVAQGASGYTF
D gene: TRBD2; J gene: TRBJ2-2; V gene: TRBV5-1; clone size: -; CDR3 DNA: TGCGCCAGCAGCTCGGGACTAGCGGGGGGGCCTACCAACACCGGGGAGCTGTTTTTT; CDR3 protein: CASSSGLAGGPTNTGELFF
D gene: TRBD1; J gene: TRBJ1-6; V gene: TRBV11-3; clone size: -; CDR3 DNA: TGTGCCAGCAGCGGGCGGACAGGGCTCCTTTCACCCCTCCACTTT; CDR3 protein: CASSGRTGLLSPLHF
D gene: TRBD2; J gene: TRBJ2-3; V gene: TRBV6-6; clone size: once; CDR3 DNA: TGTGCCAGCAAGGGTGGGGGGGGCACAGATACGCAGTATTTT; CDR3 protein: CASKGGGGTDTQYF
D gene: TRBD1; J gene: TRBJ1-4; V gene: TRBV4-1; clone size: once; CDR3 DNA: TGCGCCAGCAGCCAAGGACAGGGAGGTTCTAATGAAAAACTGTTTTTT; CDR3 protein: CASSQGQGGSNEKLFF
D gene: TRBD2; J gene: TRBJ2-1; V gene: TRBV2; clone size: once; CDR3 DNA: TGTGCCGCAAAGGAGGCGGGGGGGCAATGGGAGCAGTTCTTC; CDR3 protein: CAAKEAGGQWEQFF
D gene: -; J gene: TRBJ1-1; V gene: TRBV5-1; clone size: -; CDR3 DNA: TGCGCCAGCAGCTTGGCGGGGAACACTGAAGCTTTCTTT; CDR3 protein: CASSLAGNTEAFF
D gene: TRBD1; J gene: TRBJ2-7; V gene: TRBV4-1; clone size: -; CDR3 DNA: TGCGCCAGCAGCCAAGTCAGTGGGACAGGGACATCCTACGAGCAGTACTTC; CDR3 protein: CASSQVSGTGTSYEQYF
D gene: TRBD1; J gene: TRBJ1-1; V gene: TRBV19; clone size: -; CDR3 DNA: TGTGCCAGTAGTATAGACCGGTCCGGGACAGGGGCCGGGGGCACTGAAGCTTTCTTT; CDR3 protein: CASSIDRSGTGAGGTEAFF
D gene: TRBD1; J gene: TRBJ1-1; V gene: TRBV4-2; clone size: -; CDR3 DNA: TGTGCCAGCAGCCAAGCCCTCGGGACAGGGTATCTGGACACTGAAGCTTTCTTT; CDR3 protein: CASSQALGTGYLDTEAFF
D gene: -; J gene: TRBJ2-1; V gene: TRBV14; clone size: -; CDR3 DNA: TGTGCCAGCAGCCACAAACAGGGGGGGTACAATGAGCAGTTCTTC; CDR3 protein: CASSHKQGGYNEQFF
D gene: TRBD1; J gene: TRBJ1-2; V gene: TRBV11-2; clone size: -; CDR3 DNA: TGTGCCAGCAGCTCTGTCAAGGACAGGGCCTATGGCTACACCTTC; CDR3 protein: CASSSVKDRAYGYTF
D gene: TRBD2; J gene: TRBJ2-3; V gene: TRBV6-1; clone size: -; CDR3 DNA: TGTGCCAGCAGGGAACTAGCGCTTGGAGATACGCAGTATTTT; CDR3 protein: CASRELALGDTQYF
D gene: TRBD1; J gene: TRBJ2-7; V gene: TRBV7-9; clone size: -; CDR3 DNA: TGTGCCAGCAGCCGTCTACTAGGTCGGACAGGGGTCCACGAGCAGTACTTC; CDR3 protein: CASSRLLGRTGVHEQYF
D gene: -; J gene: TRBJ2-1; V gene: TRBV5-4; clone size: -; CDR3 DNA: TGTGCCAGCAGCGTCGACAGTGGTGAGCAGTTCTTC; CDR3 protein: CASSVDSGEQFF
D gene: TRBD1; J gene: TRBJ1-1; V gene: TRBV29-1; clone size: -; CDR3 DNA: TGCAGCGTTGACCTTGGGACAGGGATATTGGTCACTGAAGCTTTCTTT; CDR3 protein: CSVDLGTGILVTEAFF
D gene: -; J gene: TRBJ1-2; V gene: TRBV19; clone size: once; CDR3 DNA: TGTGCCAGTAGTCCCCGCGGGGGGATGTATGGCTACACCTTC; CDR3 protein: CASSPRGGMYGYTF